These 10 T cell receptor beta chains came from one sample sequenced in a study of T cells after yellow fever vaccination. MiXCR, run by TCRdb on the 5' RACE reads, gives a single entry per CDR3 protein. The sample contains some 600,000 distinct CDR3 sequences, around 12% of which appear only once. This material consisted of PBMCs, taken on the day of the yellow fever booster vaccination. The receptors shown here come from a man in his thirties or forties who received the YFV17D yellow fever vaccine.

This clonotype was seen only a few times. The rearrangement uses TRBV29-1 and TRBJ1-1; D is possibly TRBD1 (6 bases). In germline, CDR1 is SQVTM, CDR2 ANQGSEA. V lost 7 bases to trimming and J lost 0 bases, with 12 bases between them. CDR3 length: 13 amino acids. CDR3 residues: CSALDSMNTEAFF. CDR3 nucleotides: TGCAGCGCACTGGACAGCATGAACACTGAAGCTTTCTTT.

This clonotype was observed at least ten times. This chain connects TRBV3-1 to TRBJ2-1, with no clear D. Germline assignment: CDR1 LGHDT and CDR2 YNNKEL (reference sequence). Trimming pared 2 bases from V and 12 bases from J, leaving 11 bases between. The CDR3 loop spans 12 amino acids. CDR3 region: CASSQFIVRQFF. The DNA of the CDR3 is TGTGCCAGCAGCCAATTTATCGTTCGGCAGTTCTTC.

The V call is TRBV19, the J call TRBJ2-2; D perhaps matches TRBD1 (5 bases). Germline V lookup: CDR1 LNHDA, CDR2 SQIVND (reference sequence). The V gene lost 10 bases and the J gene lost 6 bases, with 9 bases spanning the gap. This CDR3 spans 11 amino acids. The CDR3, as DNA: TGTGCCACTACAGGTCCCGGGGAGCTGTTTTTT. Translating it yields CATTGPGELFF.

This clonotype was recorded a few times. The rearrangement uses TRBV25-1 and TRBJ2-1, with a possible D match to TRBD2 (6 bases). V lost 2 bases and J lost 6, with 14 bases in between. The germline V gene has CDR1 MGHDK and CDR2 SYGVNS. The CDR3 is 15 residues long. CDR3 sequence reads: CASSEILARPNEQFF. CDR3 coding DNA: TGTGCCAGCAGTGAAATCCTAGCGAGGCCCAATGAGCAGTTCTTC. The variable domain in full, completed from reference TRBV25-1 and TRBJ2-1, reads EADIYQTPRYLVIGTGKKITLECSQTMGHDKMYWYQQDPGMELHLIHYSYGVNSTEKGDLSSESTVSRIRTEHFPLTLESARPSHTSQYLCASSEILARPNEQFFGPGTRLTVL.

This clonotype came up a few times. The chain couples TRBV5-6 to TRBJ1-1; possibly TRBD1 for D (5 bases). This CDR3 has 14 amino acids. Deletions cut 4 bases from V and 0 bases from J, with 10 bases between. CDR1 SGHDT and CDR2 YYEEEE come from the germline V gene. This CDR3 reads CASSLWGLNTEAFF. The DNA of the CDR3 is TGTGCCAGCAGCCTCTGGGGACTGAACACTGAAGCTTTCTTT.

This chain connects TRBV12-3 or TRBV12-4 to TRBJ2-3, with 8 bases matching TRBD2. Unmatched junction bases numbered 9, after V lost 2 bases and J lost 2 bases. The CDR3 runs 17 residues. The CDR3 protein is CASSLRVIAGSTDTQYF. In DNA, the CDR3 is TGTGCCAGCAGTTTACGTGTAATAGCGGGATCCACAGATACGCAGTATTTT.

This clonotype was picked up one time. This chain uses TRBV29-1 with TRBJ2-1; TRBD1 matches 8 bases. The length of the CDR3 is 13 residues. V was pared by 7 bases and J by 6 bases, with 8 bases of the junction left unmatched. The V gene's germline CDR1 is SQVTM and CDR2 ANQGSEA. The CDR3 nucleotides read TGCAGCGCAACCGGGACAGGAATCAATGAGCAGTTCTTC. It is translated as CSATGTGINEQFF.

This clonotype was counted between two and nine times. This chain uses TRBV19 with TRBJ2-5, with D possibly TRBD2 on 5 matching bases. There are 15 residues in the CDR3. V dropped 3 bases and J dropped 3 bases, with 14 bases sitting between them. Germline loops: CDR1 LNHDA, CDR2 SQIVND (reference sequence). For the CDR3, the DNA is TGTGCCAGTAGTATCCCCGGACTCGTCGAAGAGACCCAGTACTTC. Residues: CASSIPGLVEETQYF.

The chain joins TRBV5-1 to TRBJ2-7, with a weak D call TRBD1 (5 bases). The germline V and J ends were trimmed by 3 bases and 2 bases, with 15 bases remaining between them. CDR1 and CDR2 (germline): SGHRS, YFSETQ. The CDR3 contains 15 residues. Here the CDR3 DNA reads TGCGCCAGCAGCTACGCGACAGAGTCCCCCTACGAGCAGTACTTC. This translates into CASSYATESPYEQYF.

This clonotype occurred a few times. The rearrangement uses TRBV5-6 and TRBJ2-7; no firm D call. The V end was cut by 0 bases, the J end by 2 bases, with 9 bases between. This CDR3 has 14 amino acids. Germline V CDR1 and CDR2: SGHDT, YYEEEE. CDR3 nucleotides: TGTGCCAGCAGCTTGGCGGCCAGAGCCTACGAGCAGTACTTC. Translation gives CASSLAARAYEQYF.